This passage covers 17 T cell receptor beta chains from one sample sequenced in a study of T cell repertoires in cytomegalovirus infection. TCRdb fed the reads into MiXCR, producing one record per CDR3 protein. The table shows 550,000 to 700,000 distinct CDR3 sequences, with about 40% occurring only once. No antigens are known for them. The sample consisted of cultured PBMCs, taken from culture after CMV antigen stimulation. The receptors were gathered from a human donor in good health (CMV status not recorded). Some clones in this sample may be carry-over from other donors' samples.

V usage is TRBV28 and J usage is TRBJ1-2; 9 bases match TRBD1. Germline trimming cut 2 bases from V and 3 bases from J; bases unmatched to any gene: 16. Germline loops: CDR1 MDHEN, CDR2 SYDVKM. The CDR3 has 19 residues. CDR3 amino acids: CASSLGDLWTGEIDYGYTF. The CDR3 region has the DNA TGTGCCAGCAGTTTAGGGGACCTCTGGACAGGGGAGATTGACTATGGCTACACCTTC.

This rearrangement joins TRBV6-2 or TRBV6-3 to TRBJ1-2; no clear D gene. CDR1 MNHEY and CDR2 SVGEGT come from the germline V gene. The V end was cut by 4 bases, the J end by 4 bases, with 10 bases between. The CDR3 is 13 residues long. DNA of the CDR3: TGTGCCAGCAGTTGGAAACAGATCTATGGCTACACCTTC. Encoded protein: CASSWKQIYGYTF.

The gene calls are TRBV7-2 and TRBJ1-2; D not certain. In germline, CDR1 is SGHTA, CDR2 FQGNSA. V dropped 0 bases and J dropped 6 bases, with 5 bases sitting between them. CDR3 length: 12 residues. CDR3 in amino acids: CASSLAVDGYTF. The CDR3 nucleotides are TGTGCCAGCAGCTTAGCGGTGGATGGCTACACCTTC.

This clonotype was seen once. This chain connects TRBV18 to TRBJ1-5, with D perhaps TRBD1 (6 bases). Per germline, CDR1 KGHSH and CDR2 LQKENI. CDR3 length: 14 amino acids. V shed 3 bases and J shed 5 bases, with 11 bases lying between them. CDR3 bases: TGTGCCAGCTCACCGAGGGAGGGGGATCAGCCCCAGCATTTT. Translating gives CASSPREGDQPQHF.

This clonotype appeared a few times. This rearrangement joins TRBV7-9 to TRBJ2-4; no clear D gene. This CDR3 is built from 14 residues. The germline V gene has CDR1 SEHNR and CDR2 FQNEAQ (reference sequence). Trimming removed 7 bases at V and 5 bases at J, with 15 bases between. This CDR3 is CASTPLARENIQYF. CDR3 bases: TGTGCCAGCACCCCACTGGCCCGTGAAAACATTCAGTACTTC.

The CDR3 coding sequence is TGCAGTGCTAGAGGCCCGTTCTTAGCGGGGGGGGGGGCCTACAATGAGCAGTTCTTC. It specifies CSARGPFLAGGGAYNEQFF. The chain employs TRBV20-1 and TRBJ2-1, with TRBD2 identical over 11 bases. Germline assignment: CDR1 DFQATT and CDR2 SNEGSKA (reference sequence). This CDR3 spans 19 amino acids. The trim removed 1 base at V and 2 bases at J, leaving 13 bases unmatched.

This clonotype was observed a handful of times. The rearrangement links TRBV7-2 to TRBJ1-2, with no clear D. Trimming stripped 5 bases from V and 11 bases from J, with 15 bases between. The CDR3 contains 12 residues. Germline lookup yields CDR1 SGHTA and CDR2 FQGNSA. This CDR3 reads CASSPGRNDYTF. CDR3 sequence (DNA): TGTGCCAGCAGCCCCGGACGGAATGATTACACCTTC.

This sequence joins TRBV7-2 and TRBJ2-1, with D unclear. Germline CDR1 and CDR2: SGHTA and FQGNSA. V shed 5 bases and J shed 2 bases, with 13 bases lying between them. The CDR3 sequence is 15 residues long. The CDR3 region has the DNA TGTGCCAGCAGCCCTCAAAGTGGGGCCTACAATGAGCAGTTCTTC. Protein: CASSPQSGAYNEQFF.

The rearrangement links TRBV4-2 to TRBJ1-2; no firm D call. CDR3 length: 14 amino acids. The ends were cut back, 3 bases at V and 0 bases at J, with 8 bases in the middle. Germline CDR1 LGHNA, CDR2 YNFKEQ. The CDR3 DNA reads TGTGCCAGCAGCCAGGGCCCGACTAACTATGGCTACACCTTC. Protein product: CASSQGPTNYGYTF.

The sample holds a few counts of this clonotype. V gene TRBV7-2 combines with J gene TRBJ2-2; 8 nucleotides line up with TRBD2. The trim removed 3 bases at V and 6 bases at J, leaving 9 bases unmatched. The CDR3 spans 16 residues. The germline V gene has CDR1 SGHTA and CDR2 FQGNSA. Here the CDR3 reads CASSFSGTRISGELFF. As DNA, the CDR3 is TGTGCCAGCAGCTTCTCCGGGACTAGGATATCCGGGGAGCTGTTTTTT.

This sequence joins TRBV7-6 and TRBJ1-1; 10 bases map to TRBD1. Per germline, CDR1 SGHVS and CDR2 FNYEAQ. This CDR3 is built from 14 residues. V lost 5 bases to trimming and J lost 7 bases; unmatched junction nucleotides: 7. The CDR3 sequence is CASSQTGGGREAFF. DNA of the CDR3: TGTGCCAGCAGCCAGACAGGGGGCGGCCGTGAAGCTTTCTTT.

The chain joins TRBV6-1 to TRBJ1-5; no clear D gene. Germline V gene sequence: CDR1 MNHNS, CDR2 SASEGT. The CDR3 runs to 13 residues. V was trimmed by 1 base and J by 10 bases, leaving 11 bases between them. Here the CDR3 reads CASSEGSLGPQHF. The CDR3, as DNA: TGTGCCAGCAGTGAAGGATCTCTTGGACCCCAGCATTTT.

V gene TRBV2 combines with J gene TRBJ2-1; no firm D call. V was clipped by 0 bases and J by 8 bases, with 14 bases between them. The CDR3 extends over 15 amino acids. Germline CDR1 is SNHLY and CDR2 is FYNNEI. As DNA, the CDR3 is TGTGCCAGCAGTGAAGCCATCCCGCAGGTGGATGAGCAGTTCTTC. This gives the protein CASSEAIPQVDEQFF. The entire variable domain, with the rest obtained from reference TRBV2 and TRBJ2-1, is as follows: EPEVTQTPSHQVTQMGQEVILRCVPISNHLYFYWYRQILGQKVEFLVSFYNNEISEKSEIFDDQFSVERPDGSNFTLKIRSTKLEDSAMYFCASSEAIPQVDEQFFGPGTRLTVL.

This clonotype has just a few counts. V and J are TRBV7-2 and TRBJ1-4; a weak D match, TRBD1 (5 bases). Trimming took off 4 bases at V and 1 base at J, with 10 bases between the two ends. CDR1 and CDR2 from the germline V gene are SGHTA and FQGNSA. This CDR3 contains 15 residues. The chain's CDR3 is CASSSDGGTNEKLFF. In nucleotides, the CDR3 is TGTGCCAGCAGCTCAGACGGGGGAACTAATGAAAAACTGTTTTTT.

This chain links TRBV11-3 with TRBJ2-1; 8 bases agree with TRBD1. Germline V CDR1 and CDR2: SGHNT, YENEEA. The CDR3 is made up of 13 amino acids. With 4 bases clipped from V and 7 bases from J, the junction kept 3 bases outside the gene matches. CDR3 bases: TGTGCCAGCAGCTCCCGGACAGGGAATGAGCAGTTCTTC. Amino acid sequence: CASSSRTGNEQFF.

The sample holds a few counts of this clonotype. The V gene is TRBV12-3 or TRBV12-4, the J gene TRBJ2-1; possible D gene TRBD2, 7 bases. This CDR3 has 13 amino acids. Trimming cost V 3 bases and J 9 bases, with 12 bases left between them. CDR3 sequence: CASSLIRGGEQFF. The CDR3 DNA reads TGTGCCAGCAGTTTGATTAGGGGGGGTGAGCAGTTCTTC.

The chain is built from TRBV2 and TRBJ2-1; 8 bases align to TRBD1. The CDR3 extends over 15 amino acids. Trimming at V came to 7 bases and at J to 1 base, leaving 6 bases not matched to a gene. Per germline, CDR1 SNHLY and CDR2 FYNNEI. The CDR3, as DNA: TGTGCCAGCAAAGGGACAGGTGGATCCTACAATGAGCAGTTCTTC. It yields the protein CASKGTGGSYNEQFF.